A single sample gave rise to the 21 T cell receptor beta chains below, sequenced in a study of Ad26.COV2.S vaccination and SARS-CoV-2 variants. The treatment is: some 19 received Ad26.COV2.S at low or high dose, single or two shots; about 5 received placebo; per-sample allocation not given. Collection of the samples took place on day 63 after the first injection of vaccine or placebo. This table comes from immunoSEQ multiplex PCR, and its TCRdb copy is limited to in-frame clones, with some not included. The table has around 240,000 clones, roughly 88% seen once; the top ten hold about 10%. The sample consisted of peripheral blood, taken in a trial of Ad26.COV2.S vaccine versus placebo. The receptors stem from a person between 18 and 65 years old who received the Ad26.COV2.S COVID-19 vaccine or a placebo.

The chain joins TRBV28 to TRBJ2-3; unclear D gene. V was cut by 3 bases and J by 2 bases, with 12 bases left in between. This CDR3 has 15 residues. The germline gives CDR1 MDHEN, CDR2 SYDVKM. The CDR3 loop is CASSFDGQYTDTQYF. CDR3 sequence (DNA): TGTGCCAGCAGTTTCGACGGTCAGTACACAGATACGCAGTATTTT.

The chain employs TRBV6-1 and TRBJ1-2, with unresolved D. CDR1 is MNHNS, CDR2 SASEGT, per germline. There are 13 residues in the CDR3. V lost 1 base, J lost 2 bases, and 5 bases lay in between. The CDR3 sequence: CASSEVGNYGYTF. CDR3 nucleotides: TGTGCCAGCAGTGAAGTGGGAAACTATGGCTACACCTTC.

This clone was found once. The chain is built from TRBV11-3 and TRBJ2-2; TRBD1 agrees at 10 bases. Germline V gives CDR1 SGHNT, CDR2 YENEEA. The trim removed 1 base at V and 3 bases at J, leaving 8 bases unmatched. This CDR3 region has 18 residues. CDR3: CASSLAWDRGPYTGELFF. The CDR3 coding sequence is TGTGCCAGCAGCTTAGCGTGGGACAGGGGCCCTTACACCGGGGAGCTGTTTTTT.

The chain combines TRBV7-2 with TRBJ2-3; 8 bases are shared with TRBD2. Germline V lookup: CDR1 SGHTA, CDR2 FQGNSA. The V segment lost 2 bases and the J segment 6 bases; nucleotides outside the gene matches: 10. CDR3 length: 16 amino acids. The CDR3 reads CASSLRGTRGQDTQYF. As DNA, the CDR3 is TGTGCCAGCAGCTTAAGGGGGACTAGGGGCCAGGATACGCAGTATTTT.

In DNA, the CDR3 is TGCGCCAGCAGCCGAGGGGTAGCCCCCTACAATGAGCAGTTCTTC. It translates to CASSRGVAPYNEQFF. The chain recombines TRBV4-1 with TRBJ2-1; TRBD1 or TRBD2 may be the D gene (5 bases each). Between the trimmed V and J ends, which lost 4 bases and 2 bases, there was a span of 12 bases. Germline lookup yields CDR1 MGHRA and CDR2 YSYEKL. The CDR3 length is 15 residues.

This clone was observed a single time. The gene calls are TRBV11-2 and TRBJ1-2; 7 bases agree with TRBD1. CDR3 size: 13 residues. V was clipped by 5 bases and J by 3 bases; unmatched bases: 3. Germline CDR1 SGHAT, CDR2 FQNNGV. The CDR3 region has the DNA TGTGCCAGCAGCCCCGGGACAGACTATGGCTACACCTTC. As protein: CASSPGTDYGYTF.

The chain carries TRBV5-8 and TRBJ1-2; 12 bases fit TRBD1. The CDR3 is 17 residues long. Germline trimming cut 0 bases from V and 3 bases from J; bases unmatched to any gene: 6. Germline V gene data show CDR1 as SGHTS and CDR2 as YDEGEE. The CDR3 loop reads CASSLDGTGGADYGYTF. CDR3 nucleotides: TGTGCCAGCAGCTTGGACGGGACAGGGGGCGCGGACTATGGCTACACCTTC.

CDR3 sequence: CASSTQTGELFF. CDR3 coding DNA: TGTGCCAGTAGTACCCAAACCGGGGAGCTGTTTTTT. This chain joins TRBV19 and TRBJ2-2; no clear D gene. V shed 4 bases and J shed 5 bases, with 5 bases lying between them. Per the germline V gene, CDR1 is LNHDA and CDR2 is SQIVND (reference sequence). The CDR3 runs 12 residues.

The chain employs TRBV27 and TRBJ2-5, with TRBD2 matching over 7 bases. V was pared by 2 bases and J by 0 bases, with 15 bases of the junction left unmatched. Germline CDR1 and CDR2: MNHEY and SMNVEV (reference sequence). This CDR3 spans 19 amino acids. The CDR3 DNA is TGTGCCAGCAGTTTAAGAGGACCCCTTGAGGGAGGGAACCAAGAGACCCAGTACTTC. Its protein is CASSLRGPLEGGNQETQYF.

The chain carries TRBV7-9 and TRBJ2-5, with 11 bases fitting TRBD2. The CDR3 spans 18 residues. Trimming cost V 0 bases and J 4 bases; bases outside gene matches: 10. CDR1 is SEHNR and CDR2 is FQNEAQ in the germline V gene (reference sequence). DNA for the CDR3: TGTGCCAGCAGCTTAGCGCAGCTAGCGGGGGGATTTCGAGAGACCCAGTACTTC. Translating it yields CASSLAQLAGGFRETQYF.

V gene TRBV14 combines with J gene TRBJ2-1, with 11 positions matching TRBD2. Losses at the gene ends were 4 bases for V and 8 bases for J; bases not matched to a gene: 7. Germline assignment: CDR1 SGHDN and CDR2 FVKESK. This CDR3 has 15 residues. The CDR3: CASSPTSGRRDEQFF. In DNA form, the CDR3 reads TGTGCCAGCAGCCCAACTAGCGGGAGAAGGGATGAGCAGTTCTTC.

The J gene is TRBJ2-5, the V gene TRBV5-1, with 7 positions matching TRBD1. This CDR3 has 15 residues. Germline CDR1 SGHRS, CDR2 YFSETQ. V trimming: 5 bases; J trimming: 1 base; junction bases outside the gene matches: 8. The DNA for the CDR3 is TGCGCCAGCAGGGACAGGCCAAGCCCCCAAGAGACCCAGTACTTC. Translated, it gives CASRDRPSPQETQYF.

This chain joins TRBV28 and TRBJ1-1; 9 nucleotides align to TRBD1. V was pared by 8 bases and J by 5 bases, with 9 bases of the junction left unmatched. Germline values: CDR1 MDHEN, CDR2 SYDVKM. The CDR3 is made up of 14 amino acids. The CDR3 bases are TGTGCCAGCGGCCTTGGGACAGGGAGGACTGAAGCTTTCTTT. It is translated as CASGLGTGRTEAFF.

Details on this clone: Other DNA sequences within the sample encode an identical CDR3. The CDR3 coding sequence is TGTGCCAGCAGTCCGGGACTAGCGGGAACCGATACGCAGTATTTT. It encodes CASSPGLAGTDTQYF. The rearrangement links TRBV6-4 to TRBJ2-3; 13 positions agree with TRBD2. The CDR3 covers 15 residues. J was trimmed by 6 bases and V by 5 bases; bases with no gene match: 5. Germline assignment: CDR1 MRHNA and CDR2 SNTAGT.

The chain uses TRBV5-4 and TRBJ2-3, with 7 bases fitting TRBD2. The CDR3 totals 13 residues. Germline V gene sequence: CDR1 SGHNT, CDR2 YYREEE (reference sequence). The trim removed 2 bases at V and 5 bases at J, leaving 2 bases unmatched. CDR3 loop: CASSFRGEDTQYF. The DNA for the CDR3 is TGTGCCAGCAGCTTCCGGGGGGAAGATACGCAGTATTTT.

DNA of the CDR3: TGTGCCAGCAGACGTACCCCTCTAAGCTCTGGAAACACCATATATTTT. Protein product: CASRRTPLSSGNTIYF. The chain couples TRBV27 to TRBJ1-3; D remains ambiguous. Trimming left V 6 bases short and J 0 bases short, with 15 bases between. CDR1 is MNHEY, CDR2 SMNVEV, per germline (reference sequence). This CDR3 has 16 residues.

The chain uses TRBV30 and TRBJ1-1, with D uncertain. The CDR3 is made up of 14 amino acids. The ends were cut back, 3 bases at V and 1 base at J, with 12 bases in the middle. Per the germline V gene, CDR1 is GTSNPN and CDR2 is SVGIG (reference sequence). The CDR3 spells CAWRDGQPNTEAFF. The CDR3 bases are TGTGCCTGGAGGGACGGGCAGCCGAACACTGAAGCTTTCTTT.

The V call is TRBV9, the J call TRBJ1-2, with no clear D. The CDR3 totals 16 residues. V lost 4 bases, J lost 4 bases, and 20 bases lay in between. Germline lookup yields CDR1 SGDLS and CDR2 YYNGEE. The CDR3 nucleotides read TGTGCCAGCAGCCCCAGGATCATCGGGTCCCTCTATGGCTACACCTTC. Translated: CASSPRIIGSLYGYTF.

The chain uses TRBV3-1 (or the pseudogene TRBV3-2) and TRBJ1-5; 9 nucleotides agree with TRBD1. Germline V lookup: CDR1 LGHDT, CDR2 YNNKEL (reference sequence). Trimming took 1 base from V and 7 from J; bases not matched to a gene: 8. The CDR3 is made up of 16 amino acids. CDR3 coding DNA: TGTGCCAGCAGCCAAGGCCTGGACAGGGGTGAACAGCCCCAGCATTTT. As protein: CASSQGLDRGEQPQHF.

CDR3 residues: CASSAGQGYTEAFF. In DNA form, the CDR3 reads TGTGCCAGCAGTGCGGGACAGGGGTACACTGAAGCTTTCTTT. The gene calls are TRBV2 and TRBJ1-1; 10 bases agree with TRBD1. Germline CDR1 is SNHLY and CDR2 is FYNNEI. After removal of 4 bases from V and 3 bases from J, the junction contained 2 bases not matched to a gene. CDR3 length equals 14 residues.

The rearrangement links TRBV5-5 to TRBJ1-4; D gene uncertain. The ends were cut back, 2 bases at V and 7 bases at J, with 6 bases in the middle. Germline V CDR1 and CDR2: SGHKS, YYEKEE (reference sequence). The CDR3 loop spans 12 amino acids. The CDR3 DNA reads as TGTGCCAGCAGCTTAGATGTTGAAAAACTGTTTTTT. It translates to CASSLDVEKLFF.